A single sample is the source of the 8 T cell receptor beta chains below, sequenced in a study of T cells in localized non-small cell lung cancer. Measured with immunoSEQ multiplex PCR; TCRdb has only the in-frame clones, and not every one. Of approximately 31,000 clones in the sample, less than 90% were seen once. Here the sequenced sample was peripheral blood, taken before any cancer treatment. Receptors originate from a female donor at least 60 years old with stage I lung adenocarcinoma.

J is TRBJ1-1 and V is TRBV29-1; no firm D call. The CDR3 extends over 14 amino acids. V lost 6 bases and J 4 bases, leaving 18 bases between the germline ends. Germline-derived CDR1 and CDR2 are SQVTM and ANQGSEA. For the CDR3, the DNA is TGCAGCGTAGGTCGGCACGACCTAGCCACTGAAGCTTTCTTT. This sequence encodes CSVGRHDLATEAFF.

This chain uses TRBV5-1 with TRBJ2-1, with D tentatively TRBD1 or TRBD2 (5 bases each). V lost 1 base, J lost 8 bases, and 10 bases lay in between. Germline CDR1 SGHRS, CDR2 YFSETQ. The CDR3 runs 13 residues. The CDR3 DNA is TGCGCCAGCAGCTTGTCAATGGGGGATGAGCAGTTCTTC. Protein: CASSLSMGDEQFF.

V and J are TRBV7-2 and TRBJ2-5, with TRBD2 identical over 9 bases. V trimming: 1 base; J trimming: 4 bases; junction bases outside the gene matches: 13. Per germline, CDR1 SGHTA and CDR2 FQGNSA. This CDR3 region has 18 residues. The CDR3 loop reads CASSLGPAGGGEGETQYF. CDR3 bases: TGTGCCAGCAGCTTAGGTCCAGCGGGAGGCGGGGAGGGAGAGACCCAGTACTTC.

V usage is TRBV5-6 and J usage is TRBJ2-3; 10 bases align to TRBD1. The trim removed 1 base at V and 5 bases at J, leaving 1 base unmatched. CDR3 length: 14 amino acids. Germline CDR1 is SGHDT and CDR2 is YYEEEE. The CDR3 protein is CASSLRTGGDTQYF. DNA for the CDR3: TGTGCCAGCAGCTTGAGGACAGGGGGAGATACGCAGTATTTT.

The CDR3 nucleotides read TGTGCCAGCAGCCTACGGGGACTAGCGGGATCGGGCGGGGAGCTGTTTTTT. Encoded protein: CASSLRGLAGSGGELFF. This chain joins TRBV7-2 and TRBJ2-2; 13 positions match TRBD2. The CDR3 has 17 residues. V gave up 5 bases and J gave up 7 bases; unmatched junction bases: 10. Germline CDR1 is SGHTA and CDR2 is FQGNSA.

The rearrangement uses TRBV4-2 and TRBJ2-5; weak D call: TRBD2 (6 bases). Trimming removed 0 bases at V and 7 bases at J, with 18 bases between. The CDR3 totals 16 residues. Germline values: CDR1 LGHNA, CDR2 YNFKEQ. Here the CDR3 DNA reads TGTGCCAGCAGCCAAGATCTCGGTAGCGGCCTCAGGACCCAGTACTTC. Translation gives CASSQDLGSGLRTQYF.

The chain couples TRBV9 to TRBJ2-5; a weak D match, TRBD2 (6 bases). Germline-derived CDR1 and CDR2 are SGDLS and YYNGEE. The CDR3 totals 16 residues. V dropped 0 bases and J dropped 1 base, with 13 bases sitting between them. The CDR3 DNA sequence: TGTGCCAGCAGCGTAGCTACCGGGGGAGCCCAAGAGACCCAGTACTTC. It encodes CASSVATGGAQETQYF.

CDR3 region: CASSQQDRQETQYF. In nucleotides, the CDR3 is TGTGCCAGCAGCCAACAGGACAGGCAAGAGACCCAGTACTTC. V gene TRBV14 combines with J gene TRBJ2-5, with 7 bases aligning to TRBD1. The CDR3 loop spans 14 amino acids. With V trimmed by 2 bases and J by 2 bases, 2 bases remained unmatched. CDR1 is SGHDN and CDR2 is FVKESK in the germline V gene.